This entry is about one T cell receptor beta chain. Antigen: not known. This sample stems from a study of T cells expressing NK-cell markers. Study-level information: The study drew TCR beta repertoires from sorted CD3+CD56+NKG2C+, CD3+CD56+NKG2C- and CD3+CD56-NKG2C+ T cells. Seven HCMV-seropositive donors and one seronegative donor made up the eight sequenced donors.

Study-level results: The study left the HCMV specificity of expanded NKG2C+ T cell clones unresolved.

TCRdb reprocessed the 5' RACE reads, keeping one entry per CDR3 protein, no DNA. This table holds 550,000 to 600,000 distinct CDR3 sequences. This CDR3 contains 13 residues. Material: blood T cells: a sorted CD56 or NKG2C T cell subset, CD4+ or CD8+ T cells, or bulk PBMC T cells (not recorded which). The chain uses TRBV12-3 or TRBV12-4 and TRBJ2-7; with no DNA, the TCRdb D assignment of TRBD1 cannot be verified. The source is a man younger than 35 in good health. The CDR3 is CASSSLSLYEQYF.